This TCR beta chain was captured in a study of T-cell memory formation after mild COVID-19 (dated by TCRdb to about 2021). Study-level background: Most TCR sequence clusters were specific to one of the two donors. Longitudinal TCRalpha and TCRbeta repertoire sequencing tracked T-cell clones expanding and contracting after mild COVID-19 in a couple of donors. Two young, previously healthy adult volunteers, one female and one male, were included in the cohort. Results the study describes overall, beyond this receptor: Contracting CD4+ clones turned up mainly in the CM and EM memory subsets, whereas EMRA was where CD8+ clones were enriched. The detection of some responding clones in pre-infection memory suggests that pre-existing cross-reactive memory T cells joined the SARS-CoV-2 response. Only a couple of mild cases were covered in the study, and larger cohorts including severe cases with pre-infection samples were considered necessary. Clones contracting from day 15 to 85 had balanced CD4/CD8 phenotypes, while a second wave expanding from day 15 to 37 was biased towards CD4+. The second-wave clones that peaked on day 37 were not confirmed to be SARS-CoV-2 specific.

This clonotype has only a few counts. Its antigen remains undetermined. Per-nucleotide qualities are absent, and no much larger clonotype sits a single base away. Ficoll-Paque density gradient centrifugation was used to isolate PBMCs. The junction carries 21 bases between V and J, which are trimmed by 6 bases and 4 bases respectively. The CDR3 numbers 17 residues from cysteine through phenylalanine. Only the CDR3 DNA is retained, 51 bases long and in frame from the first base. Sequenced using an Illumina NovaSeq 6000. Using 5'RACE with constant-segment primers, TCRalpha and TCRbeta cDNA libraries were constructed, with sample barcodes and unique molecular identifiers added in the process. Trizol reagent was used to extract RNA from every sample. Library amplification was performed in two PCR steps, and a second sample barcode and Illumina TruSeq adapters were introduced in the second step. Sequencing of the libraries was done on an Illumina NovaSeq, producing 2 x 150 bp paired-end reads. As for the authors' bioinformatics: Demultiplexing of reads and collapsing into UMI-guided consensus sequences were performed with migec v1.2.7. With mixcr v2.1.11, UMI consensuses were aligned to TRA and TRB V and J templates and assembled into clonotypes. A clonotype was counted as expanded or contracted only when both edgeR and NoisET called the clonotype significant, with the noise models trained on biological replicates. For edgeR calls, the cutoffs were a false discovery rate-adjusted p below 0.01 and a log2 fold-change threshold of 1. As an exploratory analysis of dynamics, max-normalized trajectories of the 1000 most abundant clonotypes were examined with PCA combined with hierarchical clustering. The CD4 or CD8 phenotype of responding clones was assigned using the separately sequenced CD4+ and CD8+ repertoires. TCRdb's own reprocessing of the public reads used fastp at Q25 and MiXCR and kept productive beta chains. Duplicate CDR3 protein sequences are folded into a single record with the most common DNA and genes. In this record, the V and J calls reflect TCRdb's handling and not the investigators' own analysis. The sample records 500,000 to 600,000 distinct CDR3 sequences, roughly 18% of which are singletons. Jointly, the top ten make up around 13% of the sample.

The receptor chain draws on TRBV12-3 or TRBV12-4 and TRBJ2-2; the D gene identity is not certain. The clonotype originates from an adult woman who had mild COVID-19 (a few samples of this study predate the infection). The sample titles of this study are shuffled in the database, so cell type and time point are left out; the donor was told from shared clones. The sequenced sample consisted of PBMCs or a T cell subset sorted from them (not recorded which). For the CDR3, the sequence is CASRNLEASSSTGELFF. The DNA reads as follows: TGTGCCAGCAGAAATTTAGAGGCTAGTTCGAGCACCGGGGAGCTGTTTTTT.